Following are 21 T cell receptor beta chains from one sample sequenced in a study of vaccination and CD4 T cells after COVID-19. TCRdb reprocessed the PCR reads via MiXCR and lists one record per CDR3 protein. This sample yields roughly 20,000 distinct CDR3 sequences, of which about 62% are seen a single time; under 1.2% belongs to the top ten. The sequencing used CD4+ T cells from blood, collected before SARS-CoV-2 vaccination. The receptors here all came from a human donor who had recovered from COVID-19.

The chain combines TRBV20-1 with TRBJ2-2, with 7 bases fitting TRBD2. With 5 bases clipped from V and 2 bases from J, the junction kept 5 bases outside the gene matches. CDR3 length: 14 residues. Looked up from germline, CDR1 is DFQATT and CDR2 is SNEGSKA (reference sequence). The CDR3 spells CSAEGLLNTGELFF. For the CDR3, the DNA is TGCAGTGCTGAGGGACTACTCAACACCGGGGAGCTGTTTTTT.

The chain uses TRBV28 and TRBJ2-1; either TRBD1 or TRBD2 may supply D (5 bases each). The CDR3 length is 16 residues. Trimming took 5 bases from V and 2 from J, leaving 16 bases between them. Germline V CDR1 and CDR2: MDHEN, SYDVKM. The CDR3, as DNA: TGTGCCAGCAGTCCCCGGGTTGGGGGTACCTACAATGAGCAGTTCTTC. This gives the protein CASSPRVGGTYNEQFF.

In its sample, this clonotype was seen a few times. The chain has TRBV6-1 and TRBJ1-2; no clear D. The CDR3 contains 14 residues. From germline, CDR1 is MNHNS and CDR2 SASEGT. V lost 4 bases, J lost 2 bases, and 11 bases lay in between. The CDR3 coding sequence is TGTGCCAGCAGTGTAACGACGGAAAACTATGGCTACACCTTC. This codes for CASSVTTENYGYTF.

The chain is built from TRBV6-1 and TRBJ1-2, with a possible D match to TRBD1 (5 bases). The CDR3 has 13 amino acids. V lost 8 bases to trimming and J lost 0 bases, with 10 bases between them. Germline V CDR1 and CDR2: MNHNS, SASEGT. This CDR3 reads CASGTWPNYGYTF. The CDR3 DNA reads as TGTGCCAGCGGGACCTGGCCTAACTATGGCTACACCTTC.

CDR3 nucleotide sequence: TGTGCCAGTACCAAAGACGGGACAGGAGCTTACGAGCAGTACTTC. Translation gives CASTKDGTGAYEQYF. The rearrangement joins TRBV19 to TRBJ2-7; the match to TRBD1 covers 8 bases. This CDR3 has 15 residues. The junction had 12 bases not matched to a gene; V was cut back by 7 bases and J by 4 bases. In germline, CDR1 is LNHDA, CDR2 SQIVND (reference sequence).

The chain has TRBV4-1 and TRBJ1-6; D not certain. The CDR3 has 12 amino acids. Trimming shortened V by 1 base and J by 13 bases, and 8 bases separated the two germline ends. The V gene's germline CDR1 is MGHRA and CDR2 YSYEKL. CDR3 in DNA: TGCGCCAGCAGCCAAGGGATCTGGCCCCTCCACTTT. This encodes CASSQGIWPLHF.

This clonotype was seen only a few times. The chain recombines TRBV15 with TRBJ2-1; D is uncertain. Trimming cost V 4 bases and J 4 bases, with 11 bases left between them. CDR1 and CDR2 from the germline V gene are LNHNV and YYDKDF (reference sequence). This CDR3 has 14 amino acids. The CDR3 nucleotides read TGTGCCACCAGCAAGGACGGAACTTACAATGAGCAGTTCTTC. Amino acid sequence: CATSKDGTYNEQFF.

The rearrangement uses TRBV6-2 or TRBV6-3 and TRBJ1-5, with D unresolved. This CDR3 is built from 17 residues. V gave up 5 bases and J gave up 5 bases, with 22 bases separating them. The germline V gene encodes CDR1 MNHEY and CDR2 SVGEGT. The CDR3 here is CASSPARHLRMYQPQHF. The CDR3 DNA sequence: TGTGCCAGCAGTCCCGCCCGACATCTAAGGATGTATCAGCCCCAGCATTTT.

V is TRBV28 and J is TRBJ1-3; a weak D match, TRBD1 (5 bases). V dropped 6 bases and J dropped 3 bases, with 21 bases sitting between them. CDR1 and CDR2 from the germline V gene are MDHEN and SYDVKM. The CDR3 covers 17 residues. DNA of the CDR3: TGTGCCAGCAGCACTCCTGTAGGGGCGCCGGATGGAAACACCATATATTTT. It is translated as CASSTPVGAPDGNTIYF.

The CDR3, as DNA: TGTGCCAGCAGTTACCCGCGGGAGGGAGCAGATACGCAGTATTTT. Translating it yields CASSYPREGADTQYF. V usage is TRBV6-2 or TRBV6-3 and J usage is TRBJ2-3; 9 nucleotides match TRBD2. The CDR3 totals 15 residues. With 2 bases clipped from V and 4 bases from J, the junction kept 4 bases outside the gene matches. Germline values: CDR1 MNHEY, CDR2 SVGEGT.

The chain joins TRBV7-9 to TRBJ2-1; 15 bases match TRBD2. The CDR3 is 17 amino acids. The trim removed 5 bases at V and 3 bases at J, leaving 5 bases unmatched. CDR1 is SEHNR, CDR2 FQNEAQ, per germline (reference sequence). The CDR3 protein is CASSREGLAGGYNEQFF. The CDR3 DNA reads TGTGCCAGCAGCCGGGAGGGACTAGCGGGAGGCTACAATGAGCAGTTCTTC.

V usage is TRBV27 and J usage is TRBJ2-7; a possible D gene is TRBD2 (6 bases). V was pared by 1 base and J by 6 bases, with 13 bases between. Germline V gene lookup returns CDR1 MNHEY and CDR2 SMNVEV (reference sequence). The CDR3 loop spans 14 amino acids. This chain's CDR3 is CASSLLAEAGEQYF. CDR3 sequence (DNA): TGTGCCAGCAGTTTATTAGCGGAGGCGGGCGAGCAGTACTTC.

The gene calls are TRBV10-1 and TRBJ2-2, with no clear D. The germline gives CDR1 WNHNN, CDR2 SYGVQD (reference sequence). The CDR3 covers 16 residues. V lost 4 bases and J lost 2, with 14 bases in between. The CDR3 spells CASSAFADFNTGELFF. CDR3 in DNA: TGCGCCAGCAGTGCCTTCGCCGACTTTAACACCGGGGAGCTGTTTTTT.

This clonotype was counted only a few times. CDR3 loop: CASRREYSSYEQYF. The CDR3 coding sequence is TGTGCCAGCAGAAGAGAGTACTCTTCCTACGAGCAGTACTTC. V and J are TRBV6-1 and TRBJ2-7; D is unclear. Per the germline V gene, CDR1 is MNHNS and CDR2 is SASEGT. Between the trimmed V and J ends, which lost 6 bases and 1 base, there was a span of 13 bases. The CDR3 totals 14 residues.

The chain carries TRBV20-1 and TRBJ2-3; D gene unclear. Germline loops: CDR1 DFQATT, CDR2 SNEGSKA (reference sequence). V lost 6 bases to trimming and J lost 2 bases, with 12 bases between them. The CDR3 totals 13 residues. CDR3 bases: TGCAGTGCCTCGGTACCAGTCACAGATACGCAGTATTTT. It specifies CSASVPVTDTQYF.

The chain combines TRBV7-6 with TRBJ2-7, with a possible D match to TRBD2 (6 bases). The V end lost 5 bases, the J end lost 5 bases, and 16 bases lay between the germline ends. Germline V gene lookup returns CDR1 SGHVS and CDR2 FNYEAQ. CDR3 size: 14 residues. The CDR3 DNA reads as TGTGCCAGCAGCCCTCCCCGACGGGGGAACGAGCAGTACTTC. Residues: CASSPPRRGNEQYF.

V usage is TRBV19 and J usage is TRBJ1-2, with a tentative D call TRBD1 (5 bases). The germline gives CDR1 LNHDA, CDR2 SQIVND (reference sequence). V was clipped by 4 bases and J by 7 bases, with 16 bases between them. The CDR3 loop spans 14 amino acids. The CDR3 is CASSTGRGKSGYTF. CDR3 coding DNA: TGTGCCAGTAGTACGGGACGGGGGAAATCTGGCTACACCTTC. The variable domain in full, with the rest retrieved from reference TRBV19 and TRBJ1-2, is DGGITQSPKYLFRKEGQNVTLSCEQNLNHDAMYWYRQDPGQGLRLIYYSQIVNDFQKGDIAEGYSVSREKKESFPLTVTSAQKNPTAFYLCASSTGRGKSGYTFGSGTRLTVV.

The chain carries TRBV27 and TRBJ1-6, with D possibly matching TRBD1 (5 bases). CDR1 and CDR2 (germline): MNHEY, SMNVEV (reference sequence). The CDR3 spans 15 residues. V was trimmed by 3 bases and J by 9 bases, leaving 15 bases between them. The CDR3 coding sequence is TGTGCCAGCAGTTTCGAGGCCCCGGGGCTTTCACCCCTCCACTTT. This codes for CASSFEAPGLSPLHF.

This chain uses TRBV20-1 with TRBJ2-5; TRBD2 agrees at 11 bases. The J segment lost 3 bases and the V segment lost 5 bases, leaving 2 bases of the junction unmatched. The germline V gene has CDR1 DFQATT and CDR2 SNEGSKA (reference sequence). The CDR3 has 13 amino acids. CDR3 nucleotides: TGCAGTGCTCAGGGACTAGCGGAAGAGACCCAGTACTTC. Its protein product is CSAQGLAEETQYF.

The chain recombines TRBV20-1 with TRBJ2-5; TRBD1 agrees at 7 bases. Trimming cost V 4 bases and J 2 bases; bases outside gene matches: 1. Germline V lookup: CDR1 DFQATT, CDR2 SNEGSKA (reference sequence). This CDR3 has 12 amino acids. The CDR3 here is CSAKTGQETQYF. CDR3 coding DNA: TGCAGTGCTAAGACAGGGCAAGAGACCCAGTACTTC.

This chain links TRBV27 with TRBJ1-1; D not certain. The germline V gene has CDR1 MNHEY and CDR2 SMNVEV (reference sequence). This CDR3 contains 13 residues. Deletions cut 6 bases from V and 0 bases from J, with 8 bases between. In DNA, the CDR3 is TGTGCCAGCAGGCCGAGAGTGAACACTGAAGCTTTCTTT. Its translation: CASRPRVNTEAFF.